A single sample is the source of the 23 T cell receptor beta chains below, sequenced in a study of control samples from healthy donors and cancer patients. Profiling relied on immunoSEQ multiplex PCR, and the TCRdb table lists in-frame clones only, not all of them. The sample records 95,000 to 150,000 clones, around 90% being singletons. Input material: blood. These receptors were taken from a man over 45 in good health.

The gene calls are TRBV3-1 (or the pseudogene TRBV3-2) and TRBJ2-3, with 9 positions matching TRBD2. Looked up from germline, CDR1 is LGHDT and CDR2 is YNNKEL (reference sequence). V lost 0 bases to trimming and J lost 2 bases; unmatched junction nucleotides: 6. The length of the CDR3 is 17 residues. The CDR3 DNA follows: TGTGCCAGCAGCCAAGAAGGGCTAGCGGGGAACACAGATACGCAGTATTTT. Its translation is CASSQEGLAGNTDTQYF.

This chain joins TRBV2 and TRBJ1-1; TRBD1 is a possible D gene (5 bases). The CDR3 is 16 amino acids. V was shortened by 5 bases and J by 0 bases, with 16 bases between the two germline ends. Per the germline V gene, CDR1 is SNHLY and CDR2 is FYNNEI. The CDR3, as DNA: TGTGCCAGCAGTTCTCGGGGGATGGGGGTGAACACTGAAGCTTTCTTT. This encodes CASSSRGMGVNTEAFF.

The rearrangement uses TRBV19 and TRBJ2-7; D not resolved. The germline gives CDR1 LNHDA, CDR2 SQIVND (reference sequence). The CDR3 spans 11 residues. As DNA, the CDR3 is TGTGCTTCCGGGCCCCTCTACGAGCAGTACTTC. It translates to CASGPLYEQYF.

The genes are TRBV7-6 and TRBJ2-5; D remains unclear. Trimming pared 1 base from V and 4 bases from J, leaving 4 bases between. The CDR3 length is 12 residues. Germline-derived CDR1 and CDR2 are SGHVS and FNYEAQ. The CDR3 coding sequence is TGTGCCAGCAGCTTAGTTCTAGAGACCCAGTACTTC. Its protein is CASSLVLETQYF.

The rearrangement joins TRBV24-1 to TRBJ2-1; 7 bases fit TRBD1. J was trimmed by 2 bases and V by 2 bases; bases with no gene match: 11. CDR3 length equals 18 residues. CDR1 is KGHDR, CDR2 SFDVKD, per germline. In DNA form, the CDR3 reads TGTGCCACCAGTGATTGGTCCAAGGGGGCGATAACCTACAATGAGCAGTTCTTC. It encodes CATSDWSKGAITYNEQFF.

The V and J genes are TRBV18 and TRBJ2-3; 10 bases align to TRBD1. This CDR3 spans 16 amino acids. Germline CDR1 is KGHSH and CDR2 is LQKENI. V lost 5 bases to trimming and J lost 1 base; unmatched junction nucleotides: 6. CDR3 amino acids: CASSSTGGAGTDTQYF. In DNA, the CDR3 is TGTGCCAGCTCATCGACAGGGGGCGCTGGCACAGATACGCAGTATTTT.

This chain connects TRBV18 to TRBJ2-3, with D possibly being TRBD1 or TRBD2 (6 bases each). V shed 1 base and J shed 6 bases, with 8 bases lying between them. The CDR3 length is 13 residues. Germline values: CDR1 KGHSH, CDR2 LQKENI. The CDR3 DNA follows: TGTGCCAGCTCACCACGAGGGGGGGATACGCAGTATTTT. Translated: CASSPRGGDTQYF.

The J gene is TRBJ1-5, the V gene TRBV27, with D hard to call. Trimming stripped 2 bases from V and 3 bases from J, with 5 bases between. The CDR3 is made up of 13 amino acids. CDR1 and CDR2 from the germline V gene are MNHEY and SMNVEV (reference sequence). CDR3 nucleotides: TGTGCCAGCAGTTTAGGATCCAATCAGCCCCAGCATTTT. Its translation is CASSLGSNQPQHF.

The chain joins TRBV24-1 to TRBJ2-2, with 8 bases identical to TRBD1. Per the germline V gene, CDR1 is KGHDR and CDR2 is SFDVKD. The CDR3 has 18 residues. V dropped 0 bases and J dropped 2; count of bases not matched to a gene: 7. CDR3 sequence reads: CATSDLSRGLENTGELFF. The CDR3 nucleotides are TGTGCCACCAGTGATTTGTCCAGGGGGCTGGAAAACACCGGGGAGCTGTTTTTT.

Only a few counts were recorded for this clone. The chain employs TRBV6-5 and TRBJ1-2, with TRBD1 identical over 8 bases. Unmatched junction bases numbered 3, after V lost 0 bases and J lost 3 bases. CDR3 length equals 15 residues. Looked up from germline, CDR1 is MNHEY and CDR2 is SVGAGI. CDR3 nucleotides: TGTGCCAGCAGTTACTCGGACAGGGAGTACTATGGCTACACCTTC. It yields the protein CASSYSDREYYGYTF.

The rearrangement joins TRBV5-1 to TRBJ2-2; maybe TRBD2 (6 bases). The CDR3 totals 14 residues. CDR1 and CDR2 (germline): SGHRS, YFSETQ. V was trimmed by 5 bases and J by 7 bases, leaving 15 bases between them. The CDR3 loop is CASSTGELNGELFF. CDR3 bases: TGCGCCAGCAGTACGGGGGAATTGAACGGGGAGCTGTTTTTT.

This chain connects TRBV5-1 to TRBJ2-1; D is perhaps TRBD2 (6 bases). Germline values: CDR1 SGHRS, CDR2 YFSETQ. V was shortened by 1 base and J by 6 bases, with 14 bases between the two germline ends. This CDR3 is built from 15 residues. The CDR3 DNA reads as TGCGCCAGCAGCTTGTCGTCGGGGGAAGTCAATGAGCAGTTCTTC. Protein: CASSLSSGEVNEQFF.

The rearrangement links TRBV3-1 (or the pseudogene TRBV3-2) to TRBJ2-1; D remains unclear. Trimming removed 0 bases from V and 7 bases from J, with 7 bases in between. Germline V CDR1 and CDR2: LGHDT, YNNKEL (reference sequence). This CDR3 has 13 amino acids. The CDR3 is CASSQDPGNEQFF. As DNA, the CDR3 is TGTGCCAGCAGCCAAGACCCCGGGAATGAGCAGTTCTTC.

This chain joins TRBV5-6 and TRBJ1-5; D is ambiguous. V lost 3 bases and J 7 bases, leaving 8 bases between the germline ends. In germline, CDR1 is SGHDT, CDR2 YYEEEE. CDR3 size: 12 residues. The CDR3 nucleotides are TGTGCCAGCAGCTCCATGGGCCAGCCCCAGCATTTT. As protein: CASSSMGQPQHF. The entire variable domain, with the rest obtained from reference TRBV5-6 and TRBJ1-5, is as follows: DAGVTQSPTHLIKTRGQQVTLRCSPKSGHDTVSWYQQALGQGPQFIFQYYEEEERQRGNFPDRFSGHQFPNYSSELNVNALLLGDSALYLCASSSMGQPQHFGDGTRLSIL.

J is TRBJ1-1 and V is TRBV13; 10 bases map to TRBD1. In germline, CDR1 is PRHDT, CDR2 FYEKMQ (reference sequence). The V segment lost 5 bases and the J segment 1 base; nucleotides outside the gene matches: 4. The CDR3 consists of 15 residues. CDR3 DNA: TGTGCCAGCAGCGCAGGGACAGGGGCGAACACTGAAGCTTTCTTT. Amino acid sequence: CASSAGTGANTEAFF.

The CDR3 loop reads CASSVDGGSSGNTIYF. CDR3 DNA: TGTGCCAGCAGCGTAGACGGCGGGAGCTCTGGAAACACCATATATTTT. The chain uses TRBV9 and TRBJ1-3; D unclear. V lost 0 bases and J lost 0, with 10 bases in between. Germline V gene lookup returns CDR1 SGDLS and CDR2 YYNGEE. The CDR3 sequence is 16 residues long.

The genes are TRBV12-3 or TRBV12-4 and TRBJ1-2; D might be TRBD1 (6 bases). V lost 2 bases to trimming and J lost 5 bases, with 9 bases between them. This CDR3 has 13 amino acids. The CDR3 DNA reads as TGTGCCAGCAGTTTAAGGGGGGGGTATGGCTACACCTTC. This encodes CASSLRGGYGYTF.

The V call is TRBV5-1, the J call TRBJ2-5, with 8 bases identical to TRBD2. V shed 2 bases, J shed 4 bases, and the junction held 10 bases outside the gene matches. This CDR3 is 16 amino acids long. Germline V lookup: CDR1 SGHRS, CDR2 YFSETQ. CDR3 residues: CASSLAGVHLGETQYF. CDR3 nucleotides: TGCGCCAGCAGCTTAGCGGGGGTTCACCTGGGAGAGACCCAGTACTTC.

The chain combines TRBV2 with TRBJ1-5; tentatively, D is TRBD1 (5 bases). With 3 bases removed from V and 0 bases from J, the gap between germline ends came to 15 bases. The CDR3 extends over 17 amino acids. Germline V CDR1 and CDR2: SNHLY, FYNNEI. DNA of the CDR3: TGTGCCAGCAGTGAGGCAGTTGGGGCAGGTAGCAATCAGCCCCAGCATTTT. This gives the protein CASSEAVGAGSNQPQHF.

The chain carries TRBV9 and TRBJ1-1; D might be TRBD1 (5 bases). The CDR3 length is 14 residues. Trimming cost V 3 bases and J 5 bases, with 14 bases left between them. Germline V gene data show CDR1 as SGDLS and CDR2 as YYNGEE. The CDR3 protein is CASSGRKGSTEAFF. In DNA, the CDR3 is TGTGCCAGCAGCGGTCGTAAGGGGAGTACTGAAGCTTTCTTT.

V is TRBV6-5 and J is TRBJ1-2; unclear D gene. The CDR3 consists of 14 residues. From germline, CDR1 is MNHEY and CDR2 SVGAGI. V was trimmed by 5 bases and J by 2 bases, leaving 12 bases between them. The CDR3 coding sequence is TGTGCCAGCAGTAACAGAAGTCTGAACTATGGCTACACCTTC. This translates into CASSNRSLNYGYTF.

The J gene is TRBJ1-4, the V gene TRBV19; no clear D gene. Germline V gene sequence: CDR1 LNHDA, CDR2 SQIVND (reference sequence). V was trimmed by 2 bases and J by 12 bases, leaving 13 bases between them. This CDR3 is 13 amino acids long. CDR3 nucleotides: TGTGCCAGTAGTATAACGGCAGTATCGGAACTGTTTTTT. This encodes CASSITAVSELFF.

This rearrangement joins TRBV11-2 to TRBJ2-1; 7 nucleotides line up with TRBD2. Germline lookup yields CDR1 SGHAT and CDR2 FQNNGV. After removal of 4 bases from V and 4 bases from J, the junction contained 13 bases not matched to a gene. The CDR3 is 17 amino acids. CDR3 nucleotide sequence: TGTGCCAGCAGCTCTAGCCGCTGGAGCGGGGATTACAATGAGCAGTTCTTC. As protein: CASSSSRWSGDYNEQFF.